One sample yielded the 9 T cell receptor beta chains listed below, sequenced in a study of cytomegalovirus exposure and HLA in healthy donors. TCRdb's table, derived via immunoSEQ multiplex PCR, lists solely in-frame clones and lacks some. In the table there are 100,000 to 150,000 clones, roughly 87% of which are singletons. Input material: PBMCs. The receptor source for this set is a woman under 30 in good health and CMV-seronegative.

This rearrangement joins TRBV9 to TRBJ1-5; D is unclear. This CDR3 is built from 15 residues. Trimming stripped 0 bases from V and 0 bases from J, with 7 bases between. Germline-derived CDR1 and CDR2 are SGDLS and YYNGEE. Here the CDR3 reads CASSVGGASNQPQHF. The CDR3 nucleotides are TGTGCCAGCAGCGTAGGAGGAGCTAGCAATCAGCCCCAGCATTTT.

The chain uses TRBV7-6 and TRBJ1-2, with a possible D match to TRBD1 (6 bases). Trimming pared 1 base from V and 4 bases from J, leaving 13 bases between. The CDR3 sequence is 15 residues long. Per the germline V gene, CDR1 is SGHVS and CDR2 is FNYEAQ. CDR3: CASSLEQGRIYGYTF. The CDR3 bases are TGTGCCAGCAGCTTAGAACAGGGCAGGATCTATGGCTACACCTTC.

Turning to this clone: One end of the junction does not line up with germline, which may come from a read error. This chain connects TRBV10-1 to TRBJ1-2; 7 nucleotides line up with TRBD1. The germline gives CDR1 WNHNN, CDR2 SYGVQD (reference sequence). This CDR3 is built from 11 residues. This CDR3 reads CASSDSGTVCF. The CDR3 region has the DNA TGCGCCAGCAGTGACTCCGGGACAGTTTGCTTC.

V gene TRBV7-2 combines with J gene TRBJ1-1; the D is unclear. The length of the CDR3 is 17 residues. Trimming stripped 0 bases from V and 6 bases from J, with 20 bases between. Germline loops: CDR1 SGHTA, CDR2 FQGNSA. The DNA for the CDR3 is TGTGCCAGCAGCTTAGCGCTCCGCCCCCGGCGGGAAGCTGAAGCTTTCTTT. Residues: CASSLALRPRREAEAFF.

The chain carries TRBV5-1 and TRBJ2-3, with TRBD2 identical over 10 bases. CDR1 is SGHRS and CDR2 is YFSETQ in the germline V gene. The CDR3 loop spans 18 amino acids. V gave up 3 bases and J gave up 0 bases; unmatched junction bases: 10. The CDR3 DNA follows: TGCGCCAGCAGCTCCGCCGCTAGCGGGGGCCTTAGCACAGATACGCAGTATTTT. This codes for CASSSAASGGLSTDTQYF.

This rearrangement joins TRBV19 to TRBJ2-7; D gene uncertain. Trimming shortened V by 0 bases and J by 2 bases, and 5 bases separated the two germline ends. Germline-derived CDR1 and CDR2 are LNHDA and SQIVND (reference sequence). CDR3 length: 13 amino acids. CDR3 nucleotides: TGTGCCAGTAGTATAGATCTCCCCTACGAGCAGTACTTC. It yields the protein CASSIDLPYEQYF.

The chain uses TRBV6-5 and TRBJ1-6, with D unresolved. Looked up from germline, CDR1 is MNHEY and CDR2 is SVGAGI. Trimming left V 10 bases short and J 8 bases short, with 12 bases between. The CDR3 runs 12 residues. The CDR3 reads CATREIDSPLHF. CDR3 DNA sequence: TGTGCCACCCGGGAGATTGATTCACCCCTCCACTTT.

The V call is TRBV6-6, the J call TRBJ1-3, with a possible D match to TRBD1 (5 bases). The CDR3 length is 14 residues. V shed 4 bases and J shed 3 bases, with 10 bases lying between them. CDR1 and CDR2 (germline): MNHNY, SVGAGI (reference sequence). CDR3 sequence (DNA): TGTGCCAGCAGTTTAGGGGTATTTGGAAACACCATATATTTT. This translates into CASSLGVFGNTIYF.

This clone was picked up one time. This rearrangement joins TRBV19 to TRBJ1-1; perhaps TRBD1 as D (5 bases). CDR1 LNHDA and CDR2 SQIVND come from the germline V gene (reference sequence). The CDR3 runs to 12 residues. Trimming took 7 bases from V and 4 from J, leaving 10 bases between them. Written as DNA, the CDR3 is TGTGCCAGTATGATGGGGGGCACTGAAGCTTTCTTT. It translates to CASMMGGTEAFF.